This T cell receptor beta chain was observed in a study of blood T cell repertoires in COVID-19. J gave up 7 bases and V 8 bases, and 10 bases lay outside the gene matches. This CDR3 region has 13 residues. Profiled with immunoSEQ multiplex PCR; TCRdb holds only in-frame clones, not every one. The profile shows hundreds of thousands of clones, about 87% of them singletons. The receptor comes from a woman aged 25 to 39 with COVID-19, enrolled during active disease. Material: peripheral blood. The V gene is TRBV12-3 or TRBV12-4, the J gene TRBJ2-5, with TRBD2 matching over 7 bases. In DNA form, the CDR3 reads TGTGCCAGCGATAAAGGGGAGGGTGGGACCCAGTACTTC. This encodes CASDKGEGGTQYF.